Shown below are 22 T cell receptor beta chains from a single sample sequenced in a study of shared clonotypes between healthy human individuals. Data came from immunoSEQ multiplex PCR; TCRdb stores just in-frame clones and leaves some out. The table includes more than 450,000 clones, 79% detected once. Sequences were obtained from PBMCs. These receptors all come from a woman aged 35 to 49 in good health. Some clones in this sample may be carry-over from other donors' samples.

In this sample, this clone turned up once. The chain employs TRBV7-6 and TRBJ2-7, with 11 bases identical to TRBD2. J gave up 5 bases and V 5 bases, and 5 bases lay outside the gene matches. The CDR3 extends over 14 amino acids. Germline CDR1 is SGHVS and CDR2 is FNYEAQ. The CDR3: CASSPLAGEDEQYF. CDR3 bases: TGTGCCAGCAGCCCACTAGCGGGAGAGGACGAGCAGTACTTC.

The J gene is TRBJ2-7, the V gene TRBV7-7; unclear D gene. CDR1 SSHAT and CDR2 FNYEAQ come from the germline V gene (reference sequence). This CDR3 is 13 amino acids long. Trimming stripped 5 bases from V and 0 bases from J, with 8 bases between. The CDR3 nucleotides are TGTGCCAGCAGCCCCCACCCCTCCTACGAGCAGTACTTC. Protein sequence: CASSPHPSYEQYF.

The chain has TRBV11-3 and TRBJ1-1; D is possibly TRBD1 (6 bases). Between the trimmed V and J ends, which lost 3 bases and 5 bases, there was a span of 10 bases. The CDR3 runs to 13 residues. CDR1 and CDR2 from the germline V gene are SGHNT and YENEEA. The CDR3 loop is CASSFQGWTEAFF. The CDR3 DNA follows: TGTGCCAGCAGCTTCCAGGGGTGGACTGAAGCTTTCTTT.

The rearrangement joins TRBV19 to TRBJ2-7; D is uncertain. V lost 1 base and J lost 1, with 11 bases in between. The CDR3 totals 15 residues. CDR1 and CDR2 from the germline V gene are LNHDA and SQIVND (reference sequence). As DNA, the CDR3 is TGTGCCAGTAGTATAGCTGCCCACGGGTCCTACGAGCAGTACTTC. Protein sequence: CASSIAAHGSYEQYF.

V and J are TRBV15 and TRBJ1-5, with D uncertain. CDR3 size: 16 residues. CDR1 LNHNV and CDR2 YYDKDF come from the germline V gene (reference sequence). V was pared by 1 base and J by 0 bases, with 10 bases between. The chain's CDR3 is CATSRGVRDSNQPQHF. The CDR3 nucleotides are TGTGCCACCAGCAGAGGAGTGAGGGATAGCAATCAGCCCCAGCATTTT.

The J gene is TRBJ1-1, the V gene TRBV25-1; D is uncertain. V dropped 8 bases and J dropped 1 base, with 5 bases sitting between them. Germline V lookup: CDR1 MGHDK, CDR2 SYGVNS. The CDR3 sequence is 11 residues long. The CDR3 DNA follows: TGTGCCAGCTTCGGGAACACTGAAGCTTTCTTT. Translating it yields CASFGNTEAFF.

This chain connects TRBV7-3 to TRBJ2-1; 9 bases line up with TRBD2. The CDR3 is 16 residues long. V shed 1 base and J 9 bases; nucleotides not matched to a gene: 10. Germline CDR1 and CDR2: SGHTA and FQGTGA. CDR3: CASSLNAPGLAFEQFF. CDR3 sequence (DNA): TGTGCCAGCAGCTTAAACGCGCCGGGACTAGCATTTGAGCAGTTCTTC.

This clone was recorded many times. The gene calls are TRBV2 and TRBJ2-7; TRBD2 matches 7 bases. Germline CDR1 is SNHLY and CDR2 is FYNNEI. V dropped 5 bases and J dropped 3; count of bases not matched to a gene: 10. The CDR3 runs 15 residues. In DNA form, the CDR3 reads TGTGCCAGCAGTACTAACCCGGGGGGAGTCTACGAGCAGTACTTC. Amino acid sequence: CASSTNPGGVYEQYF.

This clone showed up just once. The gene calls are TRBV7-2 and TRBJ2-3, with no clear D. Germline V lookup: CDR1 SGHTA, CDR2 FQGNSA. CDR3 length equals 13 residues. Trimming pared 2 bases from V and 6 bases from J, leaving 9 bases between. CDR3 sequence (DNA): TGTGCCAGCAGCTTACAGGACGGGGATACGCAGTATTTT. Its protein is CASSLQDGDTQYF.

The chain combines TRBV7-2 with TRBJ2-1; D might be TRBD1 or TRBD2, each matching 6 bases. CDR3 length: 15 residues. CDR1 and CDR2 from the germline V gene are SGHTA and FQGNSA. V was cut by 1 base and J by 1 base, with 8 bases left in between. CDR3 protein: CASSLGGASYNEQFF. The CDR3 DNA sequence: TGTGCCAGCAGCTTAGGGGGGGCATCCTACAATGAGCAGTTCTTC.

This clone has just one count. The V and J genes are TRBV5-1 and TRBJ2-7; D gene unclear. V was trimmed by 4 bases and J by 3 bases, leaving 14 bases between them. CDR3 size: 14 residues. Germline values: CDR1 SGHRS, CDR2 YFSETQ. The CDR3, as DNA: TGCGCCAGCAGCGCCACCGGGCCTTACTACGAGCAGTACTTC. Its translation is CASSATGPYYEQYF. Based on the CDR3 plus reference TRBV5-1 and TRBJ2-7, the full variable domain is KAGVTQTPRYLIKTRGQQVTLSCSPISGHRSVSWYQQTPGQGLQFLFEYFSETQRNKGNFPGRFSGRQFSNSRSEMNVSTLELGDSALYLCASSATGPYYEQYFGPGTRLTVT.

The V gene is TRBV25-1, the J gene TRBJ2-3, with a tentative D call TRBD1 (6 bases). Germline V CDR1 and CDR2: MGHDK, SYGVNS. V was cut by 4 bases and J by 4 bases, with 21 bases left in between. The CDR3 runs to 17 residues. CDR3 sequence (DNA): TGTGCCAGCAGTGGTGGGCTCGATGGGGGCCTCCCAGATACGCAGTATTTT. Translating gives CASSGGLDGGLPDTQYF. Full variable domain (rest looked up from reference TRBV25-1 and TRBJ2-3): EADIYQTPRYLVIGTGKKITLECSQTMGHDKMYWYQQDPGMELHLIHYSYGVNSTEKGDLSSESTVSRIRTEHFPLTLESARPSHTSQYLCASSGGLDGGLPDTQYFGPGTRLTVL.

The chain links TRBV21-1 to TRBJ2-1; the table assigns TRBD2, which was not confirmed against the DNA. TRBV21-1 is classified as a pseudogene. CDR3 length: 16 residues. The CDR3 protein is CASSKPSGESYNEQFF. Written as DNA, the CDR3 is TGTGCCAGCAGCAAACCTAGCGGGGAATCCTACAATGAGCAGTTCTTC.

This clone was seen more than once but under ten times. The chain is built from TRBV7-2 and TRBJ2-1; no clear D gene. The V end lost 2 bases, the J end lost 0 bases, and 14 bases lay between the germline ends. Germline V gene lookup returns CDR1 SGHTA and CDR2 FQGNSA. The CDR3 is made up of 17 amino acids. The CDR3: CASSLRGMSFSYNEQFF. As DNA, the CDR3 is TGTGCCAGCAGCTTAAGAGGTATGTCTTTCTCCTACAATGAGCAGTTCTTC.

The chain joins TRBV4-1 to TRBJ2-7; no definite D call. Trimming shortened V by 1 base and J by 6 bases, and 19 bases separated the two germline ends. Germline lookup yields CDR1 MGHRA and CDR2 YSYEKL. CDR3 size: 16 residues. The CDR3 sequence is CASSQAASFELSEQYF. DNA for the CDR3: TGCGCCAGCAGCCAAGCAGCCAGCTTTGAGCTTAGCGAGCAGTACTTC.

The rearrangement joins TRBV10-3 to TRBJ2-2, with D perhaps TRBD2 (5 bases). Germline assignment: CDR1 ENHRY and CDR2 SYGVKD. V was cut by 4 bases and J by 2 bases, with 8 bases left in between. The CDR3 is made up of 14 amino acids. Here the CDR3 reads CAISGRTNTGELFF. In nucleotides, the CDR3 is TGTGCCATCAGTGGACGGACTAACACCGGGGAGCTGTTTTTT.

This clone was counted once. The chain is built from TRBV15 and TRBJ2-7; tentative D call: TRBD2 (6 bases). Trimming took 1 base from V and 0 from J, leaving 10 bases between them. Germline CDR1 reads LNHNV; CDR2 reads YYDKDF (reference sequence). This CDR3 contains 15 residues. CDR3 nucleotides: TGTGCCACCAGCAGAGCTGCGGGGAGCTCCTACGAGCAGTACTTC. The encoded protein is CATSRAAGSSYEQYF.

This chain links TRBV30 with TRBJ2-5; 14 bases match TRBD2. In germline, CDR1 is GTSNPN, CDR2 SVGIG (reference sequence). V gave up 2 bases and J gave up 5 bases; unmatched junction bases: 1. This CDR3 contains 14 residues. CDR3 in amino acids: CAWSRLAGGETQYF. In nucleotides, the CDR3 is TGTGCCTGGAGTAGACTAGCGGGAGGGGAGACCCAGTACTTC.

The chain recombines TRBV15 with TRBJ2-2, with unresolved D. From germline, CDR1 is LNHNV and CDR2 YYDKDF (reference sequence). V was shortened by 2 bases and J by 2 bases, with 3 bases between the two germline ends. CDR3 length: 13 amino acids. The CDR3 sequence: CATSRPNTGELFF. Here the CDR3 DNA reads TGTGCCACCAGCAGACCTAACACCGGGGAGCTGTTTTTT.

This clone was seen a few times. The chain is built from TRBV19 and TRBJ1-1; D is unclear. V lost 4 bases and J 1 base, leaving 10 bases between the germline ends. The CDR3 has 14 amino acids. Germline V gene data show CDR1 as LNHDA and CDR2 as SQIVND (reference sequence). In DNA form, the CDR3 reads TGTGCCAGTAGTAATCAGGCGGGGAACACTGAAGCTTTCTTT. Its protein is CASSNQAGNTEAFF.

The table lists this clone with a count of one. The V and J genes are TRBV7-9 and TRBJ2-5; TRBD1 might be the D (6 bases). The CDR3 sequence is 15 residues long. The germline V and J ends were trimmed by 5 bases and 5 bases, with 18 bases remaining between them. CDR1 is SEHNR and CDR2 is FQNEAQ in the germline V gene (reference sequence). CDR3: CASSARQAKVETQYF. As DNA, the CDR3 is TGTGCCAGCAGCGCGCGACAGGCGAAAGTGGAGACCCAGTACTTC. The variable domain in full, completed from reference TRBV7-9 and TRBJ2-5, reads DTGVSQNPRHKITKRGQNVTFRCDPISEHNRLYWYRQTLGQGPEFLTYFQNEAQLEKSRLLSDRFSAERPKGSFSTLEIQRTEQGDSAMYLCASSARQAKVETQYFGPGTRLLVL.

V usage is TRBV5-4 and J usage is TRBJ2-3; D not resolved. Germline-derived CDR1 and CDR2 are SGHNT and YYREEE (reference sequence). The germline V and J ends were trimmed by 4 bases and 6 bases, with 15 bases remaining between them. This CDR3 comprises 14 residues. The CDR3 reads CASSPRKSDDTQYF. The CDR3 nucleotides are TGTGCCAGCAGCCCCCGAAAAAGCGACGATACGCAGTATTTT.